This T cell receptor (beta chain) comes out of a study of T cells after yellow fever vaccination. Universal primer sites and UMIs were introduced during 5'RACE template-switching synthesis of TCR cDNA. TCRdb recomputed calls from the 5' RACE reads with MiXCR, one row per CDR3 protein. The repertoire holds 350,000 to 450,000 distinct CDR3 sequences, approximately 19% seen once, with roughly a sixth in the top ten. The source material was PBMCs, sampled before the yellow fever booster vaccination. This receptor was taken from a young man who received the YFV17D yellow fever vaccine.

Here the CDR3 reads CASSGAGMRFNTGELFF. The DNA of the CDR3 is TGCGCCAGCAGCGGCGCCGGGATGCGCTTCAACACCGGGGAGCTGTTTTTT. This chain uses TRBV5-1 with TRBJ2-2, with D maybe TRBD2 (5 bases). The CDR3 contains 17 residues. The germline gives CDR1 SGHRS, CDR2 YFSETQ. Trimming cost V 4 bases and J 2 bases, with 18 bases left between them.